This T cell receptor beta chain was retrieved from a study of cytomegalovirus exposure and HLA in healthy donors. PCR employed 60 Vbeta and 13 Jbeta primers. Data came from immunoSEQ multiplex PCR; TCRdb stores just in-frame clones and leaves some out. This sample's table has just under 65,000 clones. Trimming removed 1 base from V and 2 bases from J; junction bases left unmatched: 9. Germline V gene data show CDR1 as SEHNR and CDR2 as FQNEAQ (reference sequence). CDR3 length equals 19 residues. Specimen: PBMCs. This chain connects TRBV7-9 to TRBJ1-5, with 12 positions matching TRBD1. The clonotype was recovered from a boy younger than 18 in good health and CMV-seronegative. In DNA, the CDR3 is TGTGCCAGCAGCTTAGAAAGGGACAGGGGGCGGATAGGCAATCAGCCCCAGCATTTT. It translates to CASSLERDRGRIGNQPQHF.